This TCR beta chain was found in a study of blood T cell repertoires in COVID-19 (dated by TCRdb to about 2020). About the investigation overall: Samples from collaborators originated in the United States, Italy and Spain and spanned both the acute and convalescent phases of COVID-19. A freely available public database, intended as a resource for researchers studying the immune response to SARS-CoV-2, is where the repertoires were released. The dataset comprised deeply sampled blood TCRbeta repertoires from subjects exposed to, actively infected with, or recovered from COVID-19. The samples were drawn from two sources: the first 160 participants of the ongoing ImmuneRACE study, and 1,000 to 1,500 subjects contributed by 6 global collaborators. The prospective study material was composed of cDNA or gDNA derived from T cells, B-cell-depleted T cells, or PBMCs. Where available, HLA class I and class II types were obtained from metadata supplied by the sample provider rather than from assay-based typing. Nearly every sample came with metadata listing a de-identified subject ID, COVID-19 status, age in years and sex.

Concerning this clone: Its cognate antigen has yet to be identified. Base qualities are missing; no much larger clone stands one base away.

The immunoSEQ Assay, a bias-controlled multiplex PCR, was used to amplify TCRbeta CDR3 regions from genomic DNA. Concerning the study's data processing: Nucleated cell counts per sample were estimated from amplification of reference gene primers within the assay. Sequence reads were collapsed and filtered to measure the absolute abundance of every unique TCRbeta CDR3 rearrangement. For each sample, productive Simpson clonality was calculated as the square root of Simpson's diversity index over productive rearrangements. In TCRdb, the immuneACCESS table is reduced to in-frame sequences with V and J assigned. These tables do not hold every clone; where another copy was compared, an unresolved V gene accounts for under half, and the others remain unexplained. Clone size and the V and J calls come from that table; the DNA yielded D and trimming. A total of 96,000 or so clones appear in this sample, roughly nine tenths of them only once. Of the sample, 1.7% is held by the ten largest clones.

Overall study outcomes, separate from this receptor: Clinical and demographic metadata were provided uncurated, with the amount varying by source and participant.

Trimming takes 0 bases from V and 0 bases from J, and the germline ends sit 12 bases apart. Including cysteine and phenylalanine, the CDR3 has 16 amino acids. Only the CDR3 DNA is retained, 48 bases long and in frame from the first base. Looking up the germline V gene yields CDR1 ENHRY and CDR2 SYGVKD. Collaborating institutions collected whole blood in K2EDTA tubes following their own protocols. For TCRbeta analysis, collaborators shipped samples in one of three forms: frozen whole blood, isolated PBMCs, or DNA extracted from either of those sample types. The sequence derives from a man in his sixties with acute or convalescent COVID-19. The sequencing sample was made of peripheral blood. The chain is made from TRBV10-3 and TRBJ2-7; the D gene cannot be named for sure. Here the CDR3 is given as CAISESPQRYSYEQYF. At the DNA level, the sequence is TGTGCCATCAGTGAGTCTCCGCAGCGTTACTCCTACGAGCAGTACTTC.